This entry lists 22 T cell receptor beta chains sequenced from one sample in a study of blood T cell repertoires in COVID-19. Sequenced by immunoSEQ multiplex PCR; TCRdb stores in-frame clones only, minus some. The table shows under 200,000 clones, with around 80% occurring only once. The sample taken for sequencing was peripheral blood. The receptors derive from a man between 25 and 39 years old with active or convalescent COVID-19.

The rearrangement links TRBV7-9 to TRBJ2-7; D gene uncertain. Trimming cost V 0 bases and J 6 bases, with 9 bases left between them. There are 13 residues in the CDR3. CDR1 SEHNR and CDR2 FQNEAQ come from the germline V gene (reference sequence). The CDR3 protein is CASSLAPVGEQYF. CDR3 DNA: TGTGCCAGCAGCTTAGCGCCGGTTGGCGAGCAGTACTTC.

The CDR3 nucleotides read TGTGCCAGCAGCGTAGTAGGGAGTGAACCCACCGGGGAGCTGTTTTTT. Residues: CASSVVGSEPTGELFF. The V gene is TRBV9, the J gene TRBJ2-2, with D possibly being TRBD2 (5 bases). Germline CDR1 and CDR2: SGDLS and YYNGEE. Between the trimmed V and J ends, which lost 0 bases and 4 bases, there was a span of 13 bases. The CDR3 is 16 amino acids.

The chain couples TRBV9 to TRBJ2-1; a possible D gene is TRBD2 (6 bases). This CDR3 is 15 amino acids long. Trimming took off 0 bases at V and 0 bases at J, with 7 bases between the two ends. Germline V gene lookup returns CDR1 SGDLS and CDR2 YYNGEE. The CDR3 spells CASSVGGNSYNEQFF. CDR3 DNA: TGTGCCAGCAGCGTAGGCGGGAACTCCTACAATGAGCAGTTCTTC.

DNA for the CDR3: TGTGCCAGCAGCCCAAGCCCGCAGGGTCCTGGCTACACCTTC. Residues: CASSPSPQGPGYTF. This chain connects TRBV7-2 to TRBJ1-2; D might be TRBD1 (5 bases). Trimming took 5 bases from V and 7 from J, leaving 17 bases between them. The germline CDR1 and CDR2 sequences are SGHTA and FQGNSA. The CDR3 spans 14 residues.

The gene calls are TRBV19 and TRBJ2-7, with D perhaps matching TRBD1 (5 bases). Per the germline V gene, CDR1 is LNHDA and CDR2 is SQIVND (reference sequence). The CDR3 totals 13 residues. V lost 2 bases and J 10 bases, leaving 15 bases between the germline ends. This CDR3 is CASSIILGQEQYV. CDR3 bases: TGTGCCAGTAGTATAATCCTAGGACAAGAACAGTACGTC.

CDR3 nucleotide sequence: TGTGCCAGTAGTACGAGGACAGGGGTAGGAGGGTTCTCCTACGAGCAGTACTTC. It translates to CASSTRTGVGGFSYEQYF. This chain links TRBV19 with TRBJ2-7; 9 bases are shared with TRBD1. Germline CDR1 reads LNHDA; CDR2 reads SQIVND (reference sequence). The CDR3 runs 18 residues. V was clipped by 4 bases and J by 0 bases; unmatched bases: 13.

The table lists this clone with a count of one. The V call is TRBV7-2, the J call TRBJ2-7; TRBD2 matches 12 bases. Losses at the gene ends were 5 bases for V and 2 bases for J; bases not matched to a gene: 7. From germline, CDR1 is SGHTA and CDR2 FQGNSA. This CDR3 has 16 residues. The CDR3 bases are TGTGCCAGCAGCGAGGGACTAGCGGGCGGTACCTACGAGCAGTACTTC. It is translated as CASSEGLAGGTYEQYF.

The chain uses TRBV7-6 and TRBJ1-1, with a tentative D call TRBD1 (6 bases). The CDR3 runs 14 residues. Deletions cut 2 bases from V and 4 bases from J, with 11 bases between. In germline, CDR1 is SGHVS, CDR2 FNYEAQ. The CDR3, as DNA: TGTGCCAGCAGCTTATATACAGGGATCACTGAAGCTTTCTTT. Its protein product is CASSLYTGITEAFF.

This chain links TRBV6-5 with TRBJ2-4; D possibly corresponds to TRBD2 (6 bases). Germline-derived CDR1 and CDR2 are MNHEY and SVGAGI. CDR3 length: 15 amino acids. Deletions cut 6 bases from V and 0 bases from J, with 12 bases between. CDR3 loop: CASRSGTEAKNIQYF. Here the CDR3 DNA reads TGTGCCAGCAGGAGTGGGACTGAAGCCAAAAACATTCAGTACTTC.

The chain couples TRBV4-1 to TRBJ2-1; 8 nucleotides align to TRBD2. V gave up 4 bases and J gave up 3 bases; unmatched junction bases: 11. CDR1 and CDR2 from the germline V gene are MGHRA and YSYEKL. This CDR3 spans 17 amino acids. The CDR3 loop is CASSRLLADNFYNEQFF. Here the CDR3 DNA reads TGCGCCAGCAGCCGCCTACTAGCGGATAATTTCTACAATGAGCAGTTCTTC.

J is TRBJ2-5 and V is TRBV10-1, with 7 positions matching TRBD1. Germline lookup yields CDR1 WNHNN and CDR2 SYGVQD (reference sequence). The CDR3 has 15 residues. The junction had 8 bases not matched to a gene; V was cut back by 2 bases and J by 5 bases. Here the CDR3 DNA reads TGCGCCAGCAGTGAGAGCCCTGACAGGGTCGAGACCCAGTACTTC. Protein sequence: CASSESPDRVETQYF.

The chain couples TRBV5-8 to TRBJ2-3, with D possibly matching TRBD1 (6 bases). CDR1 and CDR2 from the germline V gene are SGHTS and YDEGEE. There are 16 residues in the CDR3. V lost 4 bases and J 2 bases, leaving 17 bases between the germline ends. CDR3 residues: CASSKIPQGPTDTQYF. The CDR3 DNA is TGTGCCAGCAGCAAGATCCCACAGGGTCCCACAGATACGCAGTATTTT.

V and J are TRBV4-1 and TRBJ1-1; D not resolved. Germline V gene sequence: CDR1 MGHRA, CDR2 YSYEKL. The CDR3 has 16 amino acids. The V and J ends lost 1 base and 5 bases respectively, with 17 bases between them. CDR3 sequence: CASSQAPRGGVTEAFF. As DNA, the CDR3 is TGCGCCAGCAGCCAAGCTCCGCGCGGCGGAGTTACTGAAGCTTTCTTT.

The rearrangement uses TRBV2 and TRBJ1-4; 8 bases are a match to TRBD1. CDR1 SNHLY and CDR2 FYNNEI come from the germline V gene. The CDR3 is 15 amino acids. With 5 bases clipped from V and 7 bases from J, the junction kept 9 bases outside the gene matches. The CDR3 loop is CASSRGQGSTEKLFF. As DNA, the CDR3 is TGTGCCAGCAGTCGAGGACAGGGAAGCACTGAAAAACTGTTTTTT. The full variable domain, with the rest looked up from reference TRBV2 and TRBJ1-4, is EPEVTQTPSHQVTQMGQEVILRCVPISNHLYFYWYRQILGQKVEFLVSFYNNEISEKSEIFDDQFSVERPDGSNFTLKIRSTKLEDSAMYFCASSRGQGSTEKLFFGSGTQLSVL.

This clone was seen only a few times. The J gene is TRBJ1-3, the V gene TRBV2; D is uncertain. The CDR3 runs 15 residues. V was cut by 4 bases and J by 0 bases, with 10 bases left in between. Germline CDR1 reads SNHLY; CDR2 reads FYNNEI. Here the CDR3 reads CASSVEESSGNTIYF. Written as DNA, the CDR3 is TGTGCCAGCAGTGTGGAGGAGAGCTCTGGAAACACCATATATTTT.

This chain connects TRBV30 to TRBJ1-2; 8 bases line up with TRBD1. Germline values: CDR1 GTSNPN, CDR2 SVGIG (reference sequence). CDR3 length: 13 residues. J lost 5 bases, V lost 4 bases, and 6 bases had no gene match. The CDR3 nucleotides are TGTGCCTGGAAAGCCAGGGGGCTGTATGGCTACACCTTC. Encoded protein: CAWKARGLYGYTF.

V and J are TRBV5-6 and TRBJ1-5; D is unclear. V lost 2 bases, J lost 3 bases, and 9 bases lay in between. Germline CDR1 reads SGHDT; CDR2 reads YYEEEE. This CDR3 has 14 amino acids. CDR3: CASSLAGFNQPQHF. The CDR3 coding sequence is TGTGCCAGCAGCTTAGCAGGTTTCAATCAGCCCCAGCATTTT.

V gene TRBV6-1 combines with J gene TRBJ2-7; 8 bases are a match to TRBD1. The germline gives CDR1 MNHNS, CDR2 SASEGT. CDR3 length equals 16 residues. The V segment lost 2 bases and the J segment 0 bases; nucleotides outside the gene matches: 6. The CDR3 bases are TGTGCCAGCAGTGAACTGCAGGGGGCGAGCTCCTACGAGCAGTACGTC. Translated: CASSELQGASSYEQYV.

This clone was seen just once. The J gene is TRBJ1-1, the V gene TRBV15; D remains ambiguous. The germline V gene has CDR1 LNHNV and CDR2 YYDKDF (reference sequence). The CDR3 contains 15 residues. Trimming stripped 2 bases from V and 0 bases from J, with 10 bases between. The CDR3 spells CATSRTPTVNTEAFF. The CDR3 nucleotides are TGTGCCACCAGCAGAACCCCTACAGTGAACACTGAAGCTTTCTTT.

The chain couples TRBV13 to TRBJ1-1; 7 nucleotides match TRBD1. Looked up from germline, CDR1 is PRHDT and CDR2 is FYEKMQ (reference sequence). Trimming took 1 base from V and 4 from J; bases not matched to a gene: 12. The CDR3 is made up of 17 amino acids. In nucleotides, the CDR3 is TGTGCCAGCAGCTTAGAGATTTTCAAGGGGGCTGGCACTGAAGCTTTCTTT. This translates into CASSLEIFKGAGTEAFF.

The table lists this clone with a few counts. V and J are TRBV21-1 and TRBJ2-7; the table's D call of TRBD2 was not tested on the DNA. TRBV21-1 is marked as a pseudogene. This CDR3 is built from 16 residues. The CDR3 DNA is TGTGCCAGCAGCCCCAGCTCCGGGACTAAGGGATACGAGCAGTACGTC. Amino acids: CASSPSSGTKGYEQYV.

The V gene is TRBV10-2, the J gene TRBJ1-1; 7 nucleotides match TRBD1. Germline V CDR1 and CDR2: WSHSY, SAAADI. The CDR3 extends over 14 amino acids. V lost 6 bases and J lost 4; bases outside the gene matches: 8. The CDR3 spells CASRDDRVPTEAFF. CDR3 nucleotides: TGCGCCAGCAGAGATGACAGGGTGCCCACTGAAGCTTTCTTT.